The sequence of this T cell receptor beta chain was determined in a study of breast tumors, draining lymph nodes, adjacent tissues. The study's findings and limits: Luminal-like breast cancer showed significantly greater tumor-nontumor repertoire similarity than basal-like breast cancer did. Tumors had less TCR diversity than lymph nodes, more than nontumor tissue.

Samples came from axillary lymph nodes draining the breast cancer. V lost 6 bases and J 6 bases, leaving 17 bases between the germline ends. Germline CDR1 and CDR2: MGHDK and SYGVNS. This CDR3 comprises 14 residues. Concerning this clonotype itself: Its antigen is undetermined.

TCRdb reprocessed the multiplex PCR reads with MiXCR, giving one entry per CDR3 protein. The table has over 200,000 distinct CDR3 sequences, 30% to 35% seen once; the top ten hold under 4.5%. This receptor was identified in a female donor with breast cancer. Some clones in this sample may be carry-over from other donors' samples. The specimen sequenced was axillary lymph node tissue. The chain recombines TRBV25-1 with TRBJ1-2, with a tentative D call TRBD1 (5 bases). The CDR3 DNA follows: TGTGCCAGCAGCCTAACGGAGGGGCGAAATGGCTACACCTTC. Protein product: CASSLTEGRNGYTF.